One sample yielded the 15 T cell receptor beta chains listed below, sequenced in a study of T cell changes during pregnancy in multiple sclerosis (dated by TCRdb to about 2019). Library preparation was by the immunoSEQ multiplex PCR assay. TCRdb limited this immuneACCESS table to in-frame rearrangements with V and J called. A share of clones is missing; checked studies link under half to unresolved V genes, and the rest is unexplained. This sample comprises 25,000 to 35,000 clones, more than 80% of them detected only once. The biggest ten clones account for 5.7% of the sample. The sequencing used CD8+ T cells from peripheral blood mononuclear cells, collected before pregnancy. These receptors all stem from a female donor with multiple sclerosis, enrolled in a pregnancy study.

The chain couples TRBV7-9 to TRBJ2-2; TRBD2 matches 9 bases. The CDR3 runs 18 residues. Per the germline V gene, CDR1 is SEHNR and CDR2 is FQNEAQ (reference sequence). The V segment lost 5 bases and the J segment 4 bases; nucleotides outside the gene matches: 14. The CDR3 loop is CASSLLAQRGAGTGELFF. The CDR3 coding sequence is TGTGCCAGCAGCCTATTGGCGCAGCGGGGGGCAGGCACCGGGGAGCTGTTTTTT.

This rearrangement joins TRBV9 to TRBJ2-7; the D gene is possibly TRBD1 (5 bases). V was cut by 2 bases and J by 3 bases, with 15 bases left in between. Germline V lookup: CDR1 SGDLS, CDR2 YYNGEE. The CDR3 covers 15 residues. CDR3 nucleotides: TGTGCCAGCAGCGTCGGATTAGGCGACAGCTACGAGCAGTACTTC. It encodes CASSVGLGDSYEQYF.

CDR3 region: CASSPPSARIGNEQFF. The CDR3 nucleotides are TGTGCCAGCAGCCCCCCAAGCGCTAGGATTGGGAATGAGCAGTTCTTC. The V call is TRBV9, the J call TRBJ2-1; D unresolved. The CDR3 totals 16 residues. Germline CDR1 SGDLS, CDR2 YYNGEE. V lost 4 bases to trimming and J lost 7 bases, with 21 bases between them.

This clone occurred once. The V call is TRBV5-1, the J call TRBJ2-7; 9 nucleotides align to TRBD2. The germline V gene encodes CDR1 SGHRS and CDR2 YFSETQ. The CDR3 is 16 residues long. Losses at the gene ends were 4 bases for V and 2 bases for J; bases not matched to a gene: 10. CDR3 sequence: CASSGTSSGVTYEQYF. The CDR3 nucleotides read TGCGCCAGCAGCGGAACCTCTAGCGGGGTCACCTACGAGCAGTACTTC. Full variable domain (missing parts from reference TRBV5-1 and TRBJ2-7): KAGVTQTPRYLIKTRGQQVTLSCSPISGHRSVSWYQQTPGQGLQFLFEYFSETQRNKGNFPGRFSGRQFSNSRSEMNVSTLELGDSALYLCASSGTSSGVTYEQYFGPGTRLTVT.

This clone has only one observation. The chain recombines TRBV4-1 with TRBJ2-7; tentatively, D is TRBD1 (6 bases). Germline V gene data show CDR1 as MGHRA and CDR2 as YSYEKL. V gave up 1 base and J gave up 1 base, with 20 bases separating them. CDR3 length: 18 amino acids. The CDR3 DNA follows: TGCGCCAGCAGCCAAGCCAACTGGGGGACACAAGAGTCCTACGAGCAGTACTTC. Amino acid sequence: CASSQANWGTQESYEQYF.

The chain's CDR3 is CASSPGLAGYTDTQYF. As DNA, the CDR3 is TGTGCCAGCAGTCCTGGGCTAGCGGGGTACACAGATACGCAGTATTTT. The chain couples TRBV2 to TRBJ2-3, with 9 bases lining up with TRBD2. CDR1 SNHLY and CDR2 FYNNEI come from the germline V gene. The CDR3 spans 16 residues. V trimming: 5 bases; J trimming: 2 bases; junction bases outside the gene matches: 8.

The rearrangement uses TRBV15 and TRBJ2-7; 11 nucleotides line up with TRBD2. J gave up 6 bases and V 5 bases, and 6 bases lay outside the gene matches. CDR1 is LNHNV and CDR2 is YYDKDF in the germline V gene (reference sequence). This CDR3 region has 14 residues. The CDR3: CATSGGGTSGEQYF. The CDR3 DNA reads TGTGCCACCAGCGGCGGCGGGACTAGCGGCGAGCAGTACTTC.

For the CDR3, the DNA is TGTGCCAGCAGCCTCTGGGAGGGGGAGACCCAGTACTTC. It translates to CASSLWEGETQYF. The rearrangement uses TRBV7-6 and TRBJ2-5; 7 bases fit TRBD2. J gave up 5 bases and V 5 bases, and 5 bases lay outside the gene matches. The germline V gene encodes CDR1 SGHVS and CDR2 FNYEAQ. This CDR3 is built from 13 residues.

This chain uses TRBV14 with TRBJ2-1; 7 bases line up with TRBD1. V trimming: 1 base; J trimming: 3 bases; junction bases outside the gene matches: 6. The CDR3 spans 16 residues. Looked up from germline, CDR1 is SGHDN and CDR2 is FVKESK. CDR3 protein: CASSQGTGRLYNEQFF. The CDR3 DNA is TGTGCCAGCAGCCAAGGGACAGGAAGACTCTACAATGAGCAGTTCTTC.

The rearrangement uses TRBV4-1 and TRBJ2-5; 10 bases are a match to TRBD1. This CDR3 has 15 residues. The germline CDR1 and CDR2 sequences are MGHRA and YSYEKL. V shed 4 bases and J 9 bases; nucleotides not matched to a gene: 11. The CDR3 DNA is TGCGCCAGCAGCCCGACCGGGACAGGGGCCCCCGCCCAGTACTTC. The encoded protein is CASSPTGTGAPAQYF.

By share, this clone ranks as medium-sized. The chain is built from TRBV4-2 and TRBJ2-7; 10 positions agree with TRBD1. Germline CDR1 LGHNA, CDR2 YNFKEQ. V lost 1 base and J lost 0; bases outside the gene matches: 0. This CDR3 region has 15 residues. CDR3 protein: CASSQGTGGSYEQYF. The CDR3 bases are TGTGCCAGCAGCCAAGGGACAGGGGGCTCCTACGAGCAGTACTTC.

The CDR3 DNA reads as TGTGCCAGCAGCTTAGCGCTGGTAGCGGGGGCTAAAAACAACGAGCAGTACTTC. This encodes CASSLALVAGAKNNEQYF. The chain carries TRBV7-8 and TRBJ2-7; 9 bases map to TRBD2. The germline V gene has CDR1 SGHVS and CDR2 FQNEAQ. The V and J ends lost 0 bases and 5 bases, in that order; junction bases with no gene match: 14. The CDR3 totals 18 residues.

The table lists this clone with a count of one. V and J are TRBV7-3 and TRBJ2-3; D remains unclear. Germline V gene sequence: CDR1 SGHTA, CDR2 FQGTGA. The CDR3 runs to 14 residues. V gave up 5 bases and J gave up 5 bases, with 14 bases separating them. CDR3 DNA: TGTGCCAGCAGCCTCATGTCCGCCGGAGATACGCAGTATTTT. Translated, it gives CASSLMSAGDTQYF.

The V and J genes are TRBV30 and TRBJ1-1; D call uncertain. The ends were cut back, 0 bases at V and 1 base at J, with 15 bases in the middle. The CDR3 is 16 amino acids. The germline V gene has CDR1 GTSNPN and CDR2 SVGIG (reference sequence). The CDR3 DNA reads as TGTGCCTGGAGTGTAGGTGACCTCCGGGGGAACACTGAAGCTTTCTTT. Its protein is CAWSVGDLRGNTEAFF.

The chain has TRBV7-9 and TRBJ2-3; the D gene is possibly TRBD1 (5 bases). The length of the CDR3 is 16 residues. Germline V CDR1 and CDR2: SEHNR, FQNEAQ (reference sequence). Trimming took 2 bases from V and 0 from J, leaving 12 bases between them. The CDR3 reads CASSLRGRSSTDTQYF. The CDR3 coding sequence is TGTGCCAGCAGCTTAAGGGGCAGGTCTAGCACAGATACGCAGTATTTT.